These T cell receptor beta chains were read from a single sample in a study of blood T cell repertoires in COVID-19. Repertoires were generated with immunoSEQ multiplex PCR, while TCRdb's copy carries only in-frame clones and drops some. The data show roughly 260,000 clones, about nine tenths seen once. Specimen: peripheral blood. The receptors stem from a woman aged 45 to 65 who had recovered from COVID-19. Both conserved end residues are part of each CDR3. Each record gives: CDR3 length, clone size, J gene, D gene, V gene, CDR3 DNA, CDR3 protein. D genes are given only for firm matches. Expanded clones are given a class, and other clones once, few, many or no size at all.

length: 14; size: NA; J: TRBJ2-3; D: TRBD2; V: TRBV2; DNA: TGTGCCAGCAGTTTTAGCGGGTACACAGATACGCAGTATTTT; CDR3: CASSFSGYTDTQYF
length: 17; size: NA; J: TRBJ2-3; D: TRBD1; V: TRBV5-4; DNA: TGTGCCAGCAGCTGGGAGACAGGGGGCGTGGGTACAGATACGCAGTATTTT; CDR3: CASSWETGGVGTDTQYF
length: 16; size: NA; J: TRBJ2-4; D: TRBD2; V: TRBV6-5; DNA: TGTGCCAGCAGTTACGAGGGAGGGCCGGCCAAAAACATTCAGTACTTC; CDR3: CASSYEGGPAKNIQYF
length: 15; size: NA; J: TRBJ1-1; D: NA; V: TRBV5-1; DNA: TGCGCCAGCAGCTTCTTGGGGGCCACCCCGATTGAAGCTTTCTTT; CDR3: CASSFLGATPIEAFF
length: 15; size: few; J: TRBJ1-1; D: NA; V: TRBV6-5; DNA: TGTGCCAGCAGCGCAGGGGTCGGGATGAACACTGAAGCTTTCTTT; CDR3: CASSAGVGMNTEAFF
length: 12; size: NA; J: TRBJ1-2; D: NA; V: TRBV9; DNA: TGTGCCAGTTGGGCGCGGGGCTATGGCTACACCTTC; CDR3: CASWARGYGYTF
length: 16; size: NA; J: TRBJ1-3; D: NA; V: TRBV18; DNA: TGTGCCAGCTCACTGGGCCTACCGGAGGCTGGAAACACCATATATTTT; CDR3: CASSLGLPEAGNTIYF
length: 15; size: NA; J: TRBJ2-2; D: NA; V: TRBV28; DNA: TGTGCCAGCAGTTTAAGTCAGGGTTTCACCGGGGAGCTGTTTTTT; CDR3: CASSLSQGFTGELFF
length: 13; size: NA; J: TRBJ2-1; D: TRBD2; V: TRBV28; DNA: TGTGCCAGCAGTTACGGGAGGGCCATTGAGCAGTTCTTC; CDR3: CASSYGRAIEQFF
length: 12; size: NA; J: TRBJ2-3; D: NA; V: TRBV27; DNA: TGTGCCAGCAACCCTTCAGTTGATACGCAGTATTTT; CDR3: CASNPSVDTQYF
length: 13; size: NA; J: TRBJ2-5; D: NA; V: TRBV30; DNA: TGTGCCTGCAGAGGGGGGGAACGGGAGACCCAGTACTTC; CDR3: CACRGGERETQYF
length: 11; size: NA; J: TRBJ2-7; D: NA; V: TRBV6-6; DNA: TGTGCCAGCAGTTACCAGTACGAGCAGTACTTC; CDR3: CASSYQYEQYF
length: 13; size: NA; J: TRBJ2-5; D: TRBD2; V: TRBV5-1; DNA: TGCGCCAGCAGCCGTAGCGGGAAGGAGACCCAGTACTTC; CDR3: CASSRSGKETQYF
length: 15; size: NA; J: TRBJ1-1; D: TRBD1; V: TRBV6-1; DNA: TGTGCCAGCAGTGAATGGACAGGGGTAAACACTGAAGCTTTCTTT; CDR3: CASSEWTGVNTEAFF
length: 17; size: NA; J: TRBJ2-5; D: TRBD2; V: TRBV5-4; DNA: TGTGCCAGCAGCTTGGCTAGCGGGAGGTCCCCTCAAGAGACCCAGTACTTC; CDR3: CASSLASGRSPQETQYF
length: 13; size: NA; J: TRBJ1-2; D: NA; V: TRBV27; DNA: TGTGCCAGCAGTCCCCTAGCCCTTTATGGCTACACCTTC; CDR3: CASSPLALYGYTF
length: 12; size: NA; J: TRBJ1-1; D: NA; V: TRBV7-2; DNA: TGTGCCAGCAGCTTGGCTCAGGGAAGAGCTTTCTTT; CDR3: CASSLAQGRAFF
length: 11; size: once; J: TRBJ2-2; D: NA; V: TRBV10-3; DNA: TGTGCCATCAGTGGCGTCGGGGAGCTGTTTTTT; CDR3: CAISGVGELFF
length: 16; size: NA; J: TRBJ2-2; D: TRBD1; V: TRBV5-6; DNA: TGTGCCAGCAGCTACTGGACAGGGAAGAACACCGGGGAGCTGTTTTTT; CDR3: CASSYWTGKNTGELFF
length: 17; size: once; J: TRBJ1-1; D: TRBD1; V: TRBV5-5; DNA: TGTGCCAGCACCACCGTACCACAGGGGGCTTGGAACACTGAAGCTTTCTTT; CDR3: CASTTVPQGAWNTEAFF
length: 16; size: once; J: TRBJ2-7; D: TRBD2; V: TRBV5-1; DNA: TGCGCCAGCAGCTTACTAGCGGGGACGTTAACCTACGAGCAGTACTTC; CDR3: CASSLLAGTLTYEQYF
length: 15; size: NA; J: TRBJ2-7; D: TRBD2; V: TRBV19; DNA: TGTGCCAGTAGTTTCACCGGGACTAGCGGCTACGAGCAGTACTTC; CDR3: CASSFTGTSGYEQYF
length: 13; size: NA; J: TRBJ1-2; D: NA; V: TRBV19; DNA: TGTGCCAGTAGTAAACAAGACATTTCGGGCTACACCTTC; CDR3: CASSKQDISGYTF
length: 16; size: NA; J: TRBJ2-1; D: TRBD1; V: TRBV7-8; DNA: TGTGCCAGCAGCCCCGGGACAGGGAGCTCCTACAATGAGCAGTTCTTC; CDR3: CASSPGTGSSYNEQFF
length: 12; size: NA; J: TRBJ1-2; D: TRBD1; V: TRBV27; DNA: TGTGCCAGCAGAAGGACAGGGGATGGCTACACCTTC; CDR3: CASRRTGDGYTF
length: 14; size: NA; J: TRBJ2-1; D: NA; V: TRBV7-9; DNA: TGTGCCAGCAGCCCGCGGGACCCCTACAATGAGCAGTTCTTC; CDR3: CASSPRDPYNEQFF
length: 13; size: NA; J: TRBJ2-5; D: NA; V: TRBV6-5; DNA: TGTGCCAGTAATAGGGAGGTCCAAGAGACCCAGTACTTC; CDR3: CASNREVQETQYF
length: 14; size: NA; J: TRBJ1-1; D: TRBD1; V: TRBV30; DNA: TGTGCCTGGGATATAACAGGGGCGGACACTGAAGCTTTCTTT; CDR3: CAWDITGADTEAFF